This record looks at one T cell receptor (beta chain) sequence and its context. The sample comes from a study of OX40 agonist ivuxolimab in advanced cancers. Study-wide context: Clinicians treated patients with ivuxolimab, an agonistic anti-OX40 (CD134) antibody. The dose-escalation cohort was just under 85% male, with a mean age of around 60 years, ranging roughly 20 to 90.

Profiled with immunoSEQ multiplex PCR; TCRdb holds only in-frame clones, not every one. The sample has about 84,000 clones, roughly 82% seen once; the top ten hold around 2.7%. The CDR3 runs to 14 residues. CDR1 LNHNV and CDR2 YYDKDF come from the germline V gene (reference sequence). Trimming stripped 0 bases from V and 11 bases from J, with 13 bases between. The source material was CD4+ or CD8+ T cells sorted from blood, sampled in a trial of the OX40 agonist ivuxolimab. The chain links TRBV15 to TRBJ1-4, with unresolved D. The sequence was collected from an adult with an advanced solid tumor such as melanoma, head and neck, liver or kidney cancer. CDR3 nucleotides: TGTGCCACCAGCAGAGACCAGGAGGTGGGGAAACTGTTTTTT. Residues: CATSRDQEVGKLFF.